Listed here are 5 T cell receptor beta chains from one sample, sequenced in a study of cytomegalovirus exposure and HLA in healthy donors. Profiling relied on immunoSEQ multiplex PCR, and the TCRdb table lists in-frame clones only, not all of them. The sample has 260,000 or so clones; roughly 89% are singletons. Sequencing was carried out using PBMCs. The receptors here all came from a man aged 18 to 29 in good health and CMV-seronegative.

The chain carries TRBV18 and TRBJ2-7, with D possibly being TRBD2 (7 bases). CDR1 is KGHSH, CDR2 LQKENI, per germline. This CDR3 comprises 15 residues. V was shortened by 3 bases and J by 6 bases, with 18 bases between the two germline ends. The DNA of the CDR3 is TGTGCCAGCTCACCTGGGGGCGGCGGGAGTCGCGAGCAGTACTTC. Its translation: CASSPGGGGSREQYF.

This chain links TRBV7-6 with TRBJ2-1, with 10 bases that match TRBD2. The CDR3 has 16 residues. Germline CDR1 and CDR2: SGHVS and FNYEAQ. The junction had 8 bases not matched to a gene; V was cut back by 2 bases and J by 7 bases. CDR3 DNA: TGTGCCAGCAGCTTACTAGCGGGAGAGTCAGGGAATGAGCAGTTCTTC. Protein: CASSLLAGESGNEQFF.

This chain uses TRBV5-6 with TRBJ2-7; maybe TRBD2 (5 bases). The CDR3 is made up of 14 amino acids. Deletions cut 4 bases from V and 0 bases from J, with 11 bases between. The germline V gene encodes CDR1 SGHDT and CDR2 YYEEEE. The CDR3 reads CASSPSGSSYEQYF. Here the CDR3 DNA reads TGTGCCAGCAGCCCAAGCGGCTCCTCCTACGAGCAGTACTTC.

CDR3 residues: CASSLAGGNYEQYF. The CDR3 DNA sequence: TGTGCCAGCAGCTTGGCGGGGGGTAACTACGAGCAGTACTTC. The chain employs TRBV7-2 and TRBJ2-7; 8 nucleotides agree with TRBD2. CDR3 length equals 14 residues. V shed 3 bases and J 3 bases; nucleotides not matched to a gene: 4. Germline V gene lookup returns CDR1 SGHTA and CDR2 FQGNSA.

The CDR3 nucleotides are TGTGCCAGCAGCTTACGGGACTCCACTGAAGCTTTCTTT. Translating it yields CASSLRDSTEAFF. V is TRBV7-2 and J is TRBJ1-1; D is perhaps TRBD1 (5 bases). The V end lost 2 bases, the J end lost 4 bases, and 8 bases lay between the germline ends. This CDR3 spans 13 amino acids. Germline loops: CDR1 SGHTA, CDR2 FQGNSA. Full variable domain (rest looked up from reference TRBV7-2 and TRBJ1-1): GAGVSQSPSNKVTEKGKDVELRCDPISGHTALYWYRQSLGQGLEFLIYFQGNSAPDKSGLPSDRFSAERTGGSVSTLTIQRTQQEDSAVYLCASSLRDSTEAFFGQGTRLTVV.